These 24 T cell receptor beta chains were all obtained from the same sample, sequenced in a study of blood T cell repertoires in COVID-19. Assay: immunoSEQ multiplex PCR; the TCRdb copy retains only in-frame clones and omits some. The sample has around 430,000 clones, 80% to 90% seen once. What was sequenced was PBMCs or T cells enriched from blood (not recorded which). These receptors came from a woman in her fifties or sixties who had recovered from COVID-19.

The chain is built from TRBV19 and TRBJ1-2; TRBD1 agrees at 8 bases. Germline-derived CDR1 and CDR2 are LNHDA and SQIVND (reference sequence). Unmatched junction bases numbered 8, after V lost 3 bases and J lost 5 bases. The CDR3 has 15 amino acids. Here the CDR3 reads CASSMLDRDTYGYTF. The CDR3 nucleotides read TGTGCCAGTAGTATGCTGGACAGGGATACGTATGGCTACACCTTC.

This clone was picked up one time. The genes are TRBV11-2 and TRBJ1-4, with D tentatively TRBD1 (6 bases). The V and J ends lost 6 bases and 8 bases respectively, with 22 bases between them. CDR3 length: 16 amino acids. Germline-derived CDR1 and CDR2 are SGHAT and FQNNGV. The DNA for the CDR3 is TGTGCCAGCAGTCAATCGCGGACAGAGTCGGCAGAAAAACTGTTTTTT. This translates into CASSQSRTESAEKLFF.

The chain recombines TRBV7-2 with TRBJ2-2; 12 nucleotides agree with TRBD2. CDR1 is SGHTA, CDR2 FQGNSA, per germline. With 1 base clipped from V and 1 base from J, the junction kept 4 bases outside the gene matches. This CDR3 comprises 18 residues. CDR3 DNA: TGTGCCAGCAGCTTAGTAGGACTAGCGGGGAGGAACACCGGGGAGCTGTTTTTT. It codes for CASSLVGLAGRNTGELFF.

The CDR3 sequence is CASSHRGGTNSPLHF. CDR3 bases: TGCGCCAGCAGCCATCGCGGGGGGACTAATTCACCCCTCCACTTT. V is TRBV4-3 and J is TRBJ1-6; maybe TRBD1 (5 bases). The CDR3 extends over 15 amino acids. Germline CDR1 is LGHNA and CDR2 is YSLEER. The V and J ends lost 3 bases and 6 bases respectively, with 12 bases between them.

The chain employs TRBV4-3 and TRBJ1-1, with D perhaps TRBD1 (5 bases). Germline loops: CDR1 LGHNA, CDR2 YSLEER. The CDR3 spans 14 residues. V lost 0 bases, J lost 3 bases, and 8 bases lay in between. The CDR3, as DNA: TGCGCCAGCAGCCAAGATCGGGGGGACACTGAAGCTTTCTTT. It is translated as CASSQDRGDTEAFF.

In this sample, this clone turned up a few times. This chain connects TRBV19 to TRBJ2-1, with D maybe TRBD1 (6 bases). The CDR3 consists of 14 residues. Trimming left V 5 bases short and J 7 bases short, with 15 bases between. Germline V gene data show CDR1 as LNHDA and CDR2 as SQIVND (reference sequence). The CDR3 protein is CASSVGAGKNEQFF. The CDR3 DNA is TGTGCCAGTAGTGTGGGGGCCGGAAAAAATGAGCAGTTCTTC.

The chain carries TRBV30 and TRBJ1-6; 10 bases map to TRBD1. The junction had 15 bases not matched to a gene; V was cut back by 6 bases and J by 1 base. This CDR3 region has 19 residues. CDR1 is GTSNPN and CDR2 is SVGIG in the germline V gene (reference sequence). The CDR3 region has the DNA TGTGCCTGCCCGGCGAGGGACAGGGGCCTTCGATCCTATAATTCACCCCTCCACTTT. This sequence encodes CACPARDRGLRSYNSPLHF.

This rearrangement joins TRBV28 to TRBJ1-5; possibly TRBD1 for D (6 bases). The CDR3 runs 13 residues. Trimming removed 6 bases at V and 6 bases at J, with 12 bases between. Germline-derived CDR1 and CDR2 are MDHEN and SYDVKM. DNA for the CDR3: TGTGCCAGCAGGAGGGGGGGGAGTCAGCCCCAGCATTTT. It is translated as CASRRGGSQPQHF.

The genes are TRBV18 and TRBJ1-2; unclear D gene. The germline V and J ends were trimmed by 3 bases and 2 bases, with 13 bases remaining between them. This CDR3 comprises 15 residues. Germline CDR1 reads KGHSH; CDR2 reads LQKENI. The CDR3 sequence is CASSPGVDGNYGYTF. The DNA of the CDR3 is TGTGCCAGCTCACCCGGGGTAGACGGGAACTATGGCTACACCTTC.

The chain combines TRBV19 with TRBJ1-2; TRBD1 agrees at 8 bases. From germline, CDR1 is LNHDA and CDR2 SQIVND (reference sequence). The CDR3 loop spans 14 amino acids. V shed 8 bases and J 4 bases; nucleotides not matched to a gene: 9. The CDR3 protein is CASCLQGATYGYTF. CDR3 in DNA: TGTGCCAGTTGTCTTCAGGGGGCCACCTATGGCTACACCTTC.

CDR3 residues: CASRDSDSYNSPLHF. The CDR3 DNA reads TGCGCCAGCCGGGACTCGGACTCCTATAATTCACCCCTCCACTTT. V is TRBV4-3 and J is TRBJ1-6, with D perhaps TRBD1 (5 bases). Trimming shortened V by 8 bases and J by 0 bases, and 11 bases separated the two germline ends. The CDR3 sequence is 15 residues long. CDR1 is LGHNA, CDR2 YSLEER, per germline.

Here the CDR3 reads CASSLGSSGTEAFF. The CDR3 bases are TGTGCCAGCAGCTTAGGTTCCTCGGGGACTGAAGCTTTCTTT. The chain has TRBV7-6 and TRBJ1-1; D gene uncertain. The CDR3 extends over 14 amino acids. The germline V gene encodes CDR1 SGHVS and CDR2 FNYEAQ. The V gene lost 1 base and the J gene lost 5 bases, with 11 bases spanning the gap.

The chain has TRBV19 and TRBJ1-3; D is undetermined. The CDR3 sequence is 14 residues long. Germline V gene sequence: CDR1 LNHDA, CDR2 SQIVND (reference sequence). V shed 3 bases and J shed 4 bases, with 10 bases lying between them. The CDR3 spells CASSMGGNGNTIYF. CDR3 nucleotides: TGTGCCAGTAGTATGGGCGGGAACGGAAACACCATATATTTT. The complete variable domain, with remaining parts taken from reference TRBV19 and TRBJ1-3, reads DGGITQSPKYLFRKEGQNVTLSCEQNLNHDAMYWYRQDPGQGLRLIYYSQIVNDFQKGDIAEGYSVSREKKESFPLTVTSAQKNPTAFYLCASSMGGNGNTIYFGEGSWLTVV.

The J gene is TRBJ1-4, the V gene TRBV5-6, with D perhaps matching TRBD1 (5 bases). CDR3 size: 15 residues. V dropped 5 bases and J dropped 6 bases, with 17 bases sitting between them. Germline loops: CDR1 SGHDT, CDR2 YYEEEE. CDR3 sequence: CASSPPGLQYEKLFF. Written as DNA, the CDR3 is TGTGCCAGCAGTCCGCCGGGACTACAATATGAAAAACTGTTTTTT. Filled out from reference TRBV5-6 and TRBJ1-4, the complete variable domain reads DAGVTQSPTHLIKTRGQQVTLRCSPKSGHDTVSWYQQALGQGPQFIFQYYEEEERQRGNFPDRFSGHQFPNYSSELNVNALLLGDSALYLCASSPPGLQYEKLFFGSGTQLSVL.

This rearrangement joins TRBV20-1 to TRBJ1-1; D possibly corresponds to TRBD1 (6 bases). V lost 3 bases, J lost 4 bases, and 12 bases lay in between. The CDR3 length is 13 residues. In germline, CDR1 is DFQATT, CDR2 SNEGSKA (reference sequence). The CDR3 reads CSASTGSGTEAFF. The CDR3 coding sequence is TGCAGTGCTAGTACAGGGTCGGGCACTGAAGCTTTCTTT.

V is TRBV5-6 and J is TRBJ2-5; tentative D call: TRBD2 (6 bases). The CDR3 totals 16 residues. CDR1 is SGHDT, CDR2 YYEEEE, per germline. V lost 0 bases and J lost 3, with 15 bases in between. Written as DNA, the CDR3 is TGTGCCAGCAGCTTGGTGCCGGGGGAGGTAGAAGAGACCCAGTACTTC. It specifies CASSLVPGEVEETQYF.

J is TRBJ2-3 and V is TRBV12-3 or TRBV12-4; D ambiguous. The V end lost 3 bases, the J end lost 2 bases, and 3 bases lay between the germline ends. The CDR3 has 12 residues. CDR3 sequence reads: CASSLATDTQYF. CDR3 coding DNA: TGTGCCAGCAGTTTGGCCACAGATACGCAGTATTTT.

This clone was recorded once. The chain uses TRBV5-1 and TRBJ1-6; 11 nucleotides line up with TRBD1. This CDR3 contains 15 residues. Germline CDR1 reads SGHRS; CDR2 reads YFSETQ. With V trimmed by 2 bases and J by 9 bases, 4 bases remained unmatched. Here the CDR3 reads CASSLGQGALSPLHF. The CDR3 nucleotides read TGCGCCAGCAGCTTAGGACAGGGGGCTCTTTCACCCCTCCACTTT.

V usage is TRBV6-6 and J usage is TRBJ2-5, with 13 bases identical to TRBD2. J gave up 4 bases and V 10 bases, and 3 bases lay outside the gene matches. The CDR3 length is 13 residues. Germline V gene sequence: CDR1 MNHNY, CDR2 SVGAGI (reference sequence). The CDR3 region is CAIRTSGGETQYF. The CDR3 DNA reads TGTGCCATCCGGACTAGCGGGGGAGAGACCCAGTACTTC.

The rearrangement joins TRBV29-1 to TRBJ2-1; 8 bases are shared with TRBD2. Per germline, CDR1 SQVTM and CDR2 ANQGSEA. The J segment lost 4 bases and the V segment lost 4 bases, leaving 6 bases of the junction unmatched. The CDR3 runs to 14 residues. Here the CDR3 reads CSVGLAGGYNEQFF. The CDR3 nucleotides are TGCAGCGTTGGGTTGGCGGGGGGATACAATGAGCAGTTCTTC.

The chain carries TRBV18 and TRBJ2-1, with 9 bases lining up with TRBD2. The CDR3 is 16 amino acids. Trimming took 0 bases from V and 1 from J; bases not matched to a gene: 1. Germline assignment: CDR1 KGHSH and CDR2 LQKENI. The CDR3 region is CASSPPLAGSYNEQFF. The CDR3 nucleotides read TGTGCCAGCTCACCACCCCTAGCGGGGTCCTACAATGAGCAGTTCTTC.

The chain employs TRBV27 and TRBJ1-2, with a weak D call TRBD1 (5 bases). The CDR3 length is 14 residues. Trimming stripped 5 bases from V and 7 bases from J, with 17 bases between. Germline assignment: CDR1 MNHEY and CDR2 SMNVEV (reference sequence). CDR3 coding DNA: TGTGCCAGCAGTCCCGGGGCGCCGGGGGTTGGCTACACCTTC. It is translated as CASSPGAPGVGYTF.

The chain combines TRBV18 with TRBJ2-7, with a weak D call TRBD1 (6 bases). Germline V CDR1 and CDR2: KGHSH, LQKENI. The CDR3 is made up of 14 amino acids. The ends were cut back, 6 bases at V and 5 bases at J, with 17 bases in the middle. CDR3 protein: CASSPDRQTHEQYF. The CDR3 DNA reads TGTGCCAGCTCTCCCGACAGGCAGACACACGAGCAGTACTTC.

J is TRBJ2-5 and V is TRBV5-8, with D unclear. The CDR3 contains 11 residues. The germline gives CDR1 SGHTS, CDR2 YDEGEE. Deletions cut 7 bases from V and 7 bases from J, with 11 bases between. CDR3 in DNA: TGTGCCAGCGATCTGGGCGTGACCCAGTACTTC. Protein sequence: CASDLGVTQYF.